This record concerns one T cell receptor (beta chain) sequence. The same CDR3 can be traced to other DNA sequences in this sample. Original data processing: Amplified reference gene primers provided the basis for estimating nucleated cell counts. Profiled with immunoSEQ multiplex PCR; TCRdb holds only in-frame clones, not every one. V, J and clone size derive from that table, while D and trimming were established from the DNA sequence. The sample yields approximately 68,000 clones, roughly 84% seen once. The sample belongs to a study of blood T cell repertoires in COVID-19. Study as a whole: Acute and convalescent COVID-19 specimens originated in the United States, Italy and Spain. PBMCs, B-cell-depleted T cells, or T cells were the source of the cDNA or gDNA that made up the material.

There are 15 residues in the CDR3. CDR1 is MGHDK, CDR2 SYGVNS, per germline. Trimming removed 4 bases from V and 5 bases from J, with 17 bases in between. The source of this sequence is a man in his forties or fifties with active COVID-19. The source material was peripheral blood. This chain joins TRBV25-1 and TRBJ2-5, with TRBD1 as a possible D gene (6 bases). The CDR3 DNA reads TGTGCCAGCAGTGGATCAGGGGTAGGGCTGGAGACCCAGTACTTC. Protein product: CASSGSGVGLETQYF.